Presented here are 9 T cell receptor beta chains from one specimen sequenced in a study of CD8+ T cells in alopecia areata. Reverse transcribed after extraction, RNA yielded cDNA as the sequencing template. The assay was immunoSEQ multiplex PCR, and TCRdb's table has in-frame clones only and misses some. Of about 70,000 clones in the sample, approximately 30% were seen once. Treatment in this sample: oral pan-JAK inhibitor, 5-10 mg twice daily. Sample: CD8+ T cells sorted from blood, taken at week 4, from a patient treated with tofacitinib. These receptors were collected from a human donor with alopecia areata.

The V and J genes are TRBV5-4 and TRBJ2-5; 10 bases are shared with TRBD1. Germline CDR1 is SGHNT and CDR2 is YYREEE (reference sequence). The J segment lost 0 bases and the V segment lost 4 bases, leaving 9 bases of the junction unmatched. This CDR3 has 17 amino acids. CDR3 sequence reads: CASSGEGDRGYQETQYF. CDR3 in DNA: TGTGCCAGCAGCGGAGAGGGGGACAGGGGATACCAAGAGACCCAGTACTTC.

Concerning this clone: One end of the junction is discordant with germline, which a read error may explain. The chain links TRBV11-2 to TRBJ1-3; D not resolved. The CDR3 sequence is 15 residues long. The germline V gene has CDR1 SGHAT and CDR2 FQNNGV. CDR3 DNA sequence: TGTGCCAGCAGACAATACCAAAGCGACCGGAACCCTAAACATTTT. This codes for CASRQYQSDRNPKHF.

This clone was counted a few times. The chain couples TRBV29-1 to TRBJ2-6; 7 nucleotides match TRBD1. The trim removed 0 bases at V and 4 bases at J, leaving 9 bases unmatched. CDR1 is SQVTM and CDR2 is ANQGSEA in the germline V gene. This CDR3 is 17 amino acids long. This chain's CDR3 is CSVEDPTGWAGANVLTF. The CDR3 nucleotides read TGCAGCGTTGAAGACCCGACAGGGTGGGCCGGGGCCAACGTCCTGACTTTC.

DNA for the CDR3: TGCGCCAGCAGTCAATCGTCGGGACAGGGCAACTACGAGCAGTACTTC. This translates into CASSQSSGQGNYEQYF. J is TRBJ2-7 and V is TRBV23-1; 9 bases line up with TRBD1. TRBV23-1 is treated as an ORF (open reading frame) with a function not yet certain. The J segment lost 3 bases and the V segment lost 0 bases, leaving 6 bases of the junction unmatched. This CDR3 is 16 amino acids long.

The sample holds a few counts of this clone. This chain links TRBV27 with TRBJ1-2, with 7 bases aligning to TRBD1. Losses at the gene ends were 2 bases for V and 4 bases for J; bases not matched to a gene: 7. Germline V gene sequence: CDR1 MNHEY, CDR2 SMNVEV (reference sequence). The CDR3 runs to 15 residues. The CDR3 sequence is CASSLRRGLLYGYTF. CDR3 sequence (DNA): TGTGCCAGCAGTTTAAGGAGGGGGCTGCTCTATGGCTACACCTTC.

This clone was counted a few times. The chain joins TRBV29-1 to TRBJ2-6; D may be TRBD1 (5 bases). V was clipped by 5 bases and J by 4 bases, with 15 bases between them. The CDR3 loop spans 15 amino acids. Germline values: CDR1 SQVTM, CDR2 ANQGSEA. The CDR3 nucleotides read TGCAGCGTTCTCACCAGGGTCTCCGGGGCCAACGTCCTGACTTTC. Amino acid sequence: CSVLTRVSGANVLTF.

Judged by abundance, this clone is medium-sized. J is TRBJ2-7 and V is TRBV9, with a tentative D call TRBD2 (5 bases). The CDR3 consists of 13 residues. The V and J ends lost 0 bases and 7 bases respectively, with 11 bases between them. Germline CDR1 SGDLS, CDR2 YYNGEE. The CDR3 nucleotides are TGTGCCAGCAGCGTAGGTTATGGAGGAGAGCAGTACTTC. It yields the protein CASSVGYGGEQYF.

The chain links TRBV4-2 to TRBJ1-1; tentatively, D is TRBD1 (6 bases). Germline V gene data show CDR1 as LGHNA and CDR2 as YNFKEQ. The germline V and J ends were trimmed by 0 bases and 8 bases, with 10 bases remaining between them. The CDR3 sequence is 13 residues long. The CDR3 DNA sequence: TGTGCCAGCAGCCAAGACAGGACAGAAGAAGCTTTCTTT. It translates to CASSQDRTEEAFF.

This clone was detected a few times. This rearrangement joins TRBV6-5 to TRBJ2-5; D not certain. The CDR3 is 16 residues long. The germline V and J ends were trimmed by 0 bases and 2 bases, with 13 bases remaining between them. Germline V gene sequence: CDR1 MNHEY, CDR2 SVGAGI. As DNA, the CDR3 is TGTGCCAGCAGTTACTCTCGGGCAGCAGCTCAAGAGACCCAGTACTTC. It translates to CASSYSRAAAQETQYF.